These 21 T cell receptor beta chains came from one sample sequenced in a study of OX40 agonist ivuxolimab in advanced cancers. Sequencing was performed with immunoSEQ multiplex PCR; in TCRdb, only in-frame clones are kept and a portion is missing. The sample includes 69,000 or so clones, 85% to 90% seen only once; the top ten take about 6.3%. The material was CD4+ or CD8+ T cells sorted from blood, obtained in a trial of the OX40 agonist ivuxolimab. The receptors were gathered from an adult with an advanced solid tumor such as melanoma, head and neck, liver or kidney cancer.

This clone was recorded only once. The V call is TRBV5-1, the J call TRBJ2-2, with D possibly being TRBD2 (6 bases). V was trimmed by 4 bases and J by 7 bases, leaving 17 bases between them. The germline gives CDR1 SGHRS, CDR2 YFSETQ. The CDR3 totals 15 residues. CDR3 bases: TGCGCCAGCAGCGTCGGGGACTTCACGAGCGGGGAGCTGTTTTTT. The encoded protein is CASSVGDFTSGELFF.

This rearrangement joins TRBV7-6 to TRBJ1-2; D gene uncertain. V gave up 1 base and J gave up 7 bases, with 7 bases separating them. Germline V gene sequence: CDR1 SGHVS, CDR2 FNYEAQ. CDR3 length: 12 amino acids. The CDR3 nucleotides are TGTGCCAGCAGCTTAGACGGTTCTGGCTACACCTTC. As protein: CASSLDGSGYTF.

J is TRBJ2-1 and V is TRBV30, with 7 positions matching TRBD1. With V trimmed by 4 bases and J by 5 bases, 8 bases remained unmatched. The CDR3 covers 14 residues. From germline, CDR1 is GTSNPN and CDR2 SVGIG (reference sequence). The CDR3 loop is CAWKRQGANNEQFF. CDR3 coding DNA: TGTGCCTGGAAGCGACAGGGAGCAAACAATGAGCAGTTCTTC.

The V call is TRBV7-2, the J call TRBJ2-7; unclear D gene. Germline V gives CDR1 SGHTA, CDR2 FQGNSA. This CDR3 spans 11 amino acids. Trimming removed 0 bases at V and 7 bases at J, with 4 bases between. The CDR3 nucleotides are TGTGCCAGCAGCTTAGCGGGGGAGCAGTACTTC. Encoded protein: CASSLAGEQYF.

This sequence joins TRBV19 and TRBJ2-7, with TRBD1 matching over 9 bases. CDR1 and CDR2 from the germline V gene are LNHDA and SQIVND (reference sequence). The CDR3 loop spans 16 amino acids. J was trimmed by 5 bases and V by 4 bases; bases with no gene match: 12. This CDR3 reads CASSNPAGTGINEQYF. CDR3 in DNA: TGTGCCAGTAGTAACCCGGCCGGGACAGGGATAAACGAGCAGTACTTC.

CDR3 sequence: CASSRGGTSGAQETQYF. The CDR3 coding sequence is TGTGCCAGCAGCCGAGGAGGTACCTCCGGGGCTCAAGAGACCCAGTACTTC. The chain has TRBV11-2 and TRBJ2-5, with D possibly called TRBD1 or TRBD2 (5 bases each). The CDR3 length is 17 residues. Trimming took off 5 bases at V and 2 bases at J, with 21 bases between the two ends. The germline V gene has CDR1 SGHAT and CDR2 FQNNGV.

The chain joins TRBV21-1 to TRBJ2-7. TRBV21-1 is reported as a pseudogene. The CDR3 is 13 residues long. The CDR3 is CASSKEAAYEQYF. The CDR3 bases are TGTGCCAGCAGCAAAGAGGCAGCCTACGAGCAGTACTTC.

CDR3 loop: CASSRETYEQYF. DNA for the CDR3: TGTGCCAGCAGCCGGGAGACCTACGAGCAGTACTTC. J is TRBJ2-5 and V is TRBV2; D is perhaps TRBD2 (6 bases). The J call may be incorrect, as the DNA end agrees better with TRBJ2-7. From germline, CDR1 is SNHLY and CDR2 FYNNEI. The CDR3 has 12 amino acids.

The V gene is TRBV7-2, the J gene TRBJ1-2; D remains unclear. The CDR3 has 15 residues. Germline CDR1 and CDR2: SGHTA and FQGNSA. V was shortened by 1 base and J by 0 bases, with 9 bases between the two germline ends. The CDR3 region has the DNA TGTGCCAGCAGCTTAGTGTTGGGAGCTAACTATGGCTACACCTTC. Protein: CASSLVLGANYGYTF.

The chain couples TRBV5-1 to TRBJ2-5; 11 bases agree with TRBD2. The germline V gene encodes CDR1 SGHRS and CDR2 YFSETQ. This CDR3 has 16 amino acids. V shed 2 bases, J shed 2 bases, and the junction held 5 bases outside the gene matches. The CDR3 sequence is CASSFALAGGQETQYF. CDR3 DNA: TGCGCCAGCAGCTTCGCGCTAGCGGGGGGTCAAGAGACCCAGTACTTC.

The chain links TRBV6-5 to TRBJ1-6; no clear D gene. With 3 bases removed from V and 6 bases from J, the gap between germline ends came to 15 bases. This CDR3 region has 16 residues. Germline assignment: CDR1 MNHEY and CDR2 SVGAGI. The CDR3 region has the DNA TGTGCCAGCAGTTATGGGGAGGGAAGGAGTAATTCACCCCTCCACTTT. It translates to CASSYGEGRSNSPLHF.

This clone was recorded only once. CDR3 protein: CASSKTNRGGGYTF. The DNA for the CDR3 is TGTGCCAGCAGCAAAACCAACAGGGGTGGGGGCTACACCTTC. The chain uses TRBV7-3 and TRBJ1-2; 7 nucleotides align to TRBD1. Germline V gene lookup returns CDR1 SGHTA and CDR2 FQGTGA. V lost 5 bases to trimming and J lost 8 bases; unmatched junction nucleotides: 11. CDR3 length: 14 residues. The full variable domain, in which reference TRBV7-3 and TRBJ1-2 provide the parts outside the CDR3, is GAGVSQTPSNKVTEKGKYVELRCDPISGHTALYWYRQSLGQGPEFLIYFQGTGAADDSGLPNDRFFAVRPEGSVSTLKIQRTERGDSAVYLCASSKTNRGGGYTFGSGTRLTVV.

This clone has only one observation. The chain is built from TRBV4-1 and TRBJ2-7; 7 bases agree with TRBD1. Germline values: CDR1 MGHRA, CDR2 YSYEKL. This CDR3 spans 18 amino acids. Germline trimming cut 8 bases from V and 0 bases from J; bases unmatched to any gene: 19. As DNA, the CDR3 is TGCGCCAGCTCCCCCCTAACCCCGGGACAGCGAAGCTCCTACGAGCAGTACTTC. Amino acids: CASSPLTPGQRSSYEQYF.

V and J are TRBV4-3 and TRBJ1-2; D call uncertain. The germline gives CDR1 LGHNA, CDR2 YSLEER. Trimming removed 1 base from V and 4 bases from J, with 13 bases in between. The CDR3 spans 15 residues. CDR3 coding DNA: TGCGCCAGCAGCCAAGCGGGTAGGGCCGGCTATGGCTACACCTTC. Translation: CASSQAGRAGYGYTF.

This chain connects TRBV4-1 to TRBJ2-2, with D perhaps matching TRBD1 (6 bases). Trimming took off 6 bases at V and 2 bases at J, with 16 bases between the two ends. This CDR3 region has 16 residues. Germline CDR1 and CDR2: MGHRA and YSYEKL. This chain's CDR3 is CASRGAGTVNTGELFF. The CDR3, as DNA: TGCGCCAGCAGGGGGGCAGGGACGGTCAACACCGGGGAGCTGTTTTTT.

This clone has more than one count but fewer than ten. The V call is TRBV19, the J call TRBJ2-2; the match to TRBD1 covers 11 bases. The CDR3 runs 18 residues. Germline V gene lookup returns CDR1 LNHDA and CDR2 SQIVND (reference sequence). Trimming cost V 6 bases and J 6 bases; bases outside gene matches: 15. CDR3 coding DNA: TGTGCCAGTAGAAGTTTATGGGACAGGGGGATTCGGGCCGGGGAGCTGTTTTTT. This translates into CASRSLWDRGIRAGELFF.

The sample holds one count of this clone. The rearrangement links TRBV28 to TRBJ1-2; 7 positions match TRBD1. Trimming cost V 6 bases and J 3 bases; bases outside gene matches: 16. The germline V gene has CDR1 MDHEN and CDR2 SYDVKM. There are 17 residues in the CDR3. The CDR3 coding sequence is TGTGCCAGCAGAAACGCGGGTAGGGGGCCTAGATACTATGGCTACACCTTC. As protein: CASRNAGRGPRYYGYTF.

This chain links TRBV27 with TRBJ2-5, with D possibly being TRBD2 (7 bases). The V end was cut by 6 bases, the J end by 5 bases, with 19 bases between. This CDR3 spans 15 amino acids. The germline V gene has CDR1 MNHEY and CDR2 SMNVEV (reference sequence). CDR3 bases: TGTGCCAGCAGCCGCGAGGGGGGGTTCCAGGAGACCCAGTACTTC. It is translated as CASSREGGFQETQYF.

This clone was seen a single time. The chain couples TRBV9 to TRBJ2-1, with a weak D call TRBD2 (5 bases). Germline loops: CDR1 SGDLS, CDR2 YYNGEE. V lost 0 bases to trimming and J lost 2 bases, with 9 bases between them. The CDR3 extends over 15 amino acids. The CDR3: CASSVGAEAYNEQFF. In DNA form, the CDR3 reads TGTGCCAGCAGCGTAGGAGCGGAGGCCTACAATGAGCAGTTCTTC.

The chain has TRBV18 and TRBJ1-2; 9 bases match TRBD1. CDR3 size: 15 residues. With 3 bases clipped from V and 2 bases from J, the junction kept 4 bases outside the gene matches. CDR1 is KGHSH and CDR2 is LQKENI in the germline V gene. CDR3 protein: CASSPGTGQNYGYTF. CDR3 sequence (DNA): TGTGCCAGCTCACCTGGGACAGGGCAAAACTATGGCTACACCTTC.

By sample share, this clone is medium-sized (0.01 to 0.1%). The J gene is TRBJ2-2, the V gene TRBV7-3; 8 bases line up with TRBD1. Germline assignment: CDR1 SGHTA and CDR2 FQGTGA. Trimming at V came to 10 bases and at J to 5 bases, leaving 15 bases not matched to a gene. CDR3 size: 16 residues. The CDR3, as DNA: TGTGCCACCGCTCAGGGGGCCCGCGGTAGGACCGGGGAGCTGTTTTTT. Amino acid sequence: CATAQGARGRTGELFF. The full variable domain, in which reference TRBV7-3 and TRBJ2-2 provide the parts outside the CDR3, is GAGVSQTPSNKVTEKGKYVELRCDPISGHTALYWYRQSLGQGPEFLIYFQGTGAADDSGLPNDRFFAVRPEGSVSTLKIQRTERGDSAVYLCATAQGARGRTGELFFGEGSRLTVL.